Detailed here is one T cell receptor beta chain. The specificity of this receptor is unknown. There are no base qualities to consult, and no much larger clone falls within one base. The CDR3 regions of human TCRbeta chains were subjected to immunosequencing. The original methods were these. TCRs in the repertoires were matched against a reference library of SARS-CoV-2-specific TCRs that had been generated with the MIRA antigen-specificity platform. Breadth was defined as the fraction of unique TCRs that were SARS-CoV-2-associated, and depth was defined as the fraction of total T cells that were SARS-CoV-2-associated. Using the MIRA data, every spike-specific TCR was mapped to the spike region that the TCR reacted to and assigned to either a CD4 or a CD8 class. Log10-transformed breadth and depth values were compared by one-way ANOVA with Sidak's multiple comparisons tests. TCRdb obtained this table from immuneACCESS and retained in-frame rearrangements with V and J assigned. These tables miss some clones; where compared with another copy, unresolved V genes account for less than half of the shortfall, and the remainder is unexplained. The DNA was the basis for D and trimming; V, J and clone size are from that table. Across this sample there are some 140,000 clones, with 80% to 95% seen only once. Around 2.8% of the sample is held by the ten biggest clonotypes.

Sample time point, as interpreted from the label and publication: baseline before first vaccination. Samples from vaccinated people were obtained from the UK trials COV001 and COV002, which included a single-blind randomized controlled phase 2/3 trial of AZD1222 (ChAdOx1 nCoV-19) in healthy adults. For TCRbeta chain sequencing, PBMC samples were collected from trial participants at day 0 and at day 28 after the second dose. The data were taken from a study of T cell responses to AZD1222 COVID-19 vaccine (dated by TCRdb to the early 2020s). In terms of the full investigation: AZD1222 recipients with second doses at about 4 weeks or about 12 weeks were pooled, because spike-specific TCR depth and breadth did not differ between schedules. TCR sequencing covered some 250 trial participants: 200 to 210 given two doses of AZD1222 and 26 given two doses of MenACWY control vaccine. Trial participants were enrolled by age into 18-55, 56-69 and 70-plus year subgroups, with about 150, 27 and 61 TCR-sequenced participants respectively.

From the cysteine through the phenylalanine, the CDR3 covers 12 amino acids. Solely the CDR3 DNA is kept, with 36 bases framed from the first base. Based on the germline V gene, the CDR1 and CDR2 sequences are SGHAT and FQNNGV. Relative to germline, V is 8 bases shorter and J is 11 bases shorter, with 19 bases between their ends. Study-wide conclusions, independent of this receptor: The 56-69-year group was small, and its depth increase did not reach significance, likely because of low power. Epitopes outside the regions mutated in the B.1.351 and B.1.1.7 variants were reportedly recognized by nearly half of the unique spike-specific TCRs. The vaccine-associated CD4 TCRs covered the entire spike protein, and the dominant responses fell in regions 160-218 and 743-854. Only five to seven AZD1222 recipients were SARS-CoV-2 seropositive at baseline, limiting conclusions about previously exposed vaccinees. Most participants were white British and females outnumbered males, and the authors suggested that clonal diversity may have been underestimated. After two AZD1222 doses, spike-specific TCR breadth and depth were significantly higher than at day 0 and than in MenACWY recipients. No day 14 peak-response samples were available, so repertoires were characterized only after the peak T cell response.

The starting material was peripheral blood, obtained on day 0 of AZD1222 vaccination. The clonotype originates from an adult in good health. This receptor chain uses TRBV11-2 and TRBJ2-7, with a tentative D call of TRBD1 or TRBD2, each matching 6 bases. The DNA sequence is TGTGCCAGCGGCCCCGGGGGCCCGAGTAAGTACTTC. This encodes CASGPGGPSKYF.